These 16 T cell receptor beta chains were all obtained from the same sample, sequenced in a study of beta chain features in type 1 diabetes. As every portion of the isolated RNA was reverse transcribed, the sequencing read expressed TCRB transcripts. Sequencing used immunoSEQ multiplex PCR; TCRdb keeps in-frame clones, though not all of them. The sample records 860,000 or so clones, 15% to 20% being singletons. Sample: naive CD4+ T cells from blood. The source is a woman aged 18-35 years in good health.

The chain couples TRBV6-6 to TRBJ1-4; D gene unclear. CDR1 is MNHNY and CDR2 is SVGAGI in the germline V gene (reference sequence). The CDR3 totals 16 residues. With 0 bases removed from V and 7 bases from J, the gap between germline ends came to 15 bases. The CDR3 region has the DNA TGTGCCAGCAGTTACTCGAGGCCGGCGGTTTCTGAAAAACTGTTTTTT. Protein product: CASSYSRPAVSEKLFF.

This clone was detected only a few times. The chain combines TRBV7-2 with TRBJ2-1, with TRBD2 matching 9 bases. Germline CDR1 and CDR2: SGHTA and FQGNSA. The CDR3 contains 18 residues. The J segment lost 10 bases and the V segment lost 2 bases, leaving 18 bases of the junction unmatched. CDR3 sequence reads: CASSLKAIGVAGEREQFF. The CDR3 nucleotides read TGTGCCAGCAGCTTAAAGGCGATCGGAGTAGCGGGAGAACGGGAGCAGTTCTTC.

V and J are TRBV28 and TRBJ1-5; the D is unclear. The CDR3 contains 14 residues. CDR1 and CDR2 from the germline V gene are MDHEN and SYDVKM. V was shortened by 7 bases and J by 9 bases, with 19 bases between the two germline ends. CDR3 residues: CASTPPTPRGPQHF. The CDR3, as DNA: TGTGCCAGCACCCCCCCGACGCCCCGTGGGCCCCAGCATTTT.

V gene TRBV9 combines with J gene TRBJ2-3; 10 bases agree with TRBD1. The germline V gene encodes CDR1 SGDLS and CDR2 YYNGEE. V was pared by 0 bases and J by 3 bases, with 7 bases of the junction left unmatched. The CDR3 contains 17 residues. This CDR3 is CASSVAPGTGATDTQYF. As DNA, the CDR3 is TGTGCCAGCAGCGTAGCTCCCGGGACAGGGGCAACAGATACGCAGTATTTT.

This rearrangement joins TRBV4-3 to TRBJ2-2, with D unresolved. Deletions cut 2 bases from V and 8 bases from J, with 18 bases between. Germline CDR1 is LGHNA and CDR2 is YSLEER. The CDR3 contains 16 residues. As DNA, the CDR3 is TGCGCCAGCAGCCAACGGTTTCGGGCTATGATGGGGGAGCTGTTTTTT. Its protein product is CASSQRFRAMMGELFF.

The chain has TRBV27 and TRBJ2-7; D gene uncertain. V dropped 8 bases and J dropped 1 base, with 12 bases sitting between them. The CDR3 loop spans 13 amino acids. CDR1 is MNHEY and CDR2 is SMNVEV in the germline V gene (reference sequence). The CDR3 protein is CASRAAASYEQYF. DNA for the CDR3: TGTGCCAGCCGGGCCGCGGCTTCCTACGAGCAGTACTTC.

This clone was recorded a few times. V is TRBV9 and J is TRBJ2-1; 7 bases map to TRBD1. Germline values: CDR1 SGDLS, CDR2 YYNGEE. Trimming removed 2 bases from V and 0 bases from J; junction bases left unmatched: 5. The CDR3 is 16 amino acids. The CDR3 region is CASSVTGRSSYNEQFF. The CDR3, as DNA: TGTGCCAGCAGCGTGACAGGGCGCAGCTCCTACAATGAGCAGTTCTTC.

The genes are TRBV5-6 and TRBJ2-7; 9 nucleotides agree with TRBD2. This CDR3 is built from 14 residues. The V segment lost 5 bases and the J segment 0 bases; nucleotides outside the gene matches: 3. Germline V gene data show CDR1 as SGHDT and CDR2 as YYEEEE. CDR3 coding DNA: TGTGCCAGCAGGCGGGAGGGACTCTCCTACGAGCAGTACTTC. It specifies CASRREGLSYEQYF.

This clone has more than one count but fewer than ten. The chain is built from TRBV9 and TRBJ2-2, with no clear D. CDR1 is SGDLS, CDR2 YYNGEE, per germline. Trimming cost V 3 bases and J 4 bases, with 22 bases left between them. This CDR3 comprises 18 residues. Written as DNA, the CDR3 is TGTGCCAGCAGCGCGGTAATTTCATCTCTTACTCCCACCGGGGAGCTGTTTTTT. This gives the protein CASSAVISSLTPTGELFF.

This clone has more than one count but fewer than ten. The CDR3 region has the DNA TGTGCCAGCAGCCAATCGACAGGGGTGACAGATACGCAGTATTTT. Translation: CASSQSTGVTDTQYF. The rearrangement joins TRBV7-9 to TRBJ2-3; TRBD1 matches at 8 bases. V was clipped by 5 bases and J by 3 bases; unmatched bases: 7. The germline V gene encodes CDR1 SEHNR and CDR2 FQNEAQ (reference sequence). The CDR3 has 15 amino acids.

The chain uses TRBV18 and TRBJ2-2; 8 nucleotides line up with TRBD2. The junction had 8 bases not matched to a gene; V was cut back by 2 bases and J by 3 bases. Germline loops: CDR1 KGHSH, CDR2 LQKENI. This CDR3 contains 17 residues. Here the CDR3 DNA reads TGTGCCAGCTCACCAAGGGGAGCGGGAGTTGACACCGGGGAGCTGTTTTTT. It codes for CASSPRGAGVDTGELFF.

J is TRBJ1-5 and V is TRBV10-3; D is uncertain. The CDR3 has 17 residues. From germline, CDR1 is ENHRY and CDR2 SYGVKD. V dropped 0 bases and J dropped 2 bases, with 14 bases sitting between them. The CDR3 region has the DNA TGTGCCATCAGTGAGTCGAGGTCCGATCGGGGCAATCAGCCCCAGCATTTT. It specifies CAISESRSDRGNQPQHF.

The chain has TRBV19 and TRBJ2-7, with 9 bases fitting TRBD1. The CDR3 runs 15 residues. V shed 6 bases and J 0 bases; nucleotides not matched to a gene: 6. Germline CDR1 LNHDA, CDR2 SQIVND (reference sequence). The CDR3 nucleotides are TGTGCCAGTAGCCCGGGACAGGGAAGCTCCTACGAGCAGTACTTC. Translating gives CASSPGQGSSYEQYF. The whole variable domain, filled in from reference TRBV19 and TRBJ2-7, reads DGGITQSPKYLFRKEGQNVTLSCEQNLNHDAMYWYRQDPGQGLRLIYYSQIVNDFQKGDIAEGYSVSREKKESFPLTVTSAQKNPTAFYLCASSPGQGSSYEQYFGPGTRLTVT.

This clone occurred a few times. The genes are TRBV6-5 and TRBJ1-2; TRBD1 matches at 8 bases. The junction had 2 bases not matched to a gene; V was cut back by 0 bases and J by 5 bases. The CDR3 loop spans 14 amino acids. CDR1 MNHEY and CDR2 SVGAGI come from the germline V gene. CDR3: CASSYSRQGYGYTF. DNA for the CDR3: TGTGCCAGCAGTTACTCGAGACAGGGGTATGGCTACACCTTC.

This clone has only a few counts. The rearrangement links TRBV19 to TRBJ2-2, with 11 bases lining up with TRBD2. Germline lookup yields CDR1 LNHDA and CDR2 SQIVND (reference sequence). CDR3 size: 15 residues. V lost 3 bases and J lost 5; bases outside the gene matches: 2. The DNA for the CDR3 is TGTGCCAGTAGTATTACTAGCGGGAGAACCGGGGAGCTGTTTTTT. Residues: CASSITSGRTGELFF.

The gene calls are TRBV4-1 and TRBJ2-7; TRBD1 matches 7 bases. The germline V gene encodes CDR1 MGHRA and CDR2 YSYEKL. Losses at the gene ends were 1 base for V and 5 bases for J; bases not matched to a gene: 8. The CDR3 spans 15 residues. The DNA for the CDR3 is TGCGCCAGCAGCCAAGGGGCCCTCCAGGGGGACGAGCAGTACTTC. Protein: CASSQGALQGDEQYF.